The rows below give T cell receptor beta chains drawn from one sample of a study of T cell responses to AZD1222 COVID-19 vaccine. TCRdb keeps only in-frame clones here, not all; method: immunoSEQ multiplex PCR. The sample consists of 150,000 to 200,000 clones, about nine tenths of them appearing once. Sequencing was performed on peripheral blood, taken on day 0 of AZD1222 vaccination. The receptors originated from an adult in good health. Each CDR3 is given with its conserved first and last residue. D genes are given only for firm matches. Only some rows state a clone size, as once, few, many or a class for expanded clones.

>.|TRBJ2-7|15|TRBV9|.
CASSVNGGGFNEQYF
TGTGCCAGCAGCGTCAACGGAGGGGGCTTCAACGAGCAGTACTTC
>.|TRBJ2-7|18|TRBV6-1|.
CASSGTHPRQARGYEQYF
TGTGCCAGCAGTGGAACACACCCCCGACAGGCAAGGGGCTACGAGCAGTACTTC
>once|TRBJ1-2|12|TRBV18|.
CASSPKNYGYTF
TGTGCCAGCTCACCCAAAAACTATGGCTACACCTTC
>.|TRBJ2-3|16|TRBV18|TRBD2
CASSPPGLANGDTQYF
TGTGCCAGCTCACCTCCGGGACTAGCGAATGGAGATACGCAGTATTTT
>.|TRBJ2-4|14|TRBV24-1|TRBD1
CATMPGTGENIQYF
TGTGCCACCATGCCCGGGACAGGGGAAAACATTCAGTACTTC
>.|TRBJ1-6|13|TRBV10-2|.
CASSESGPSPLHF
TGCGCCAGCAGTGAGTCGGGTCCTTCACCCCTCCACTTT
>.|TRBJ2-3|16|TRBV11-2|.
CASSLVFYSGRDTQYF
TGTGCCAGCAGCTTAGTTTTCTACTCAGGGCGAGATACGCAGTATTTT
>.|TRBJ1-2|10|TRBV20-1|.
CSATGSGYTF
TGCAGTGCTACAGGGAGCGGCTACACCTTC
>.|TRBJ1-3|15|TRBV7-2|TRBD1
CASSLAPGGGNTIYF
TGTGCCAGCAGCTTAGCGCCAGGGGGGGGAAACACCATATATTTT
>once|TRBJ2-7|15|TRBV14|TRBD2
CASSPGGSNSYEQYF
TGTGCCAGCAGCCCCGGGGGGAGTAACTCCTACGAGCAGTACTTC
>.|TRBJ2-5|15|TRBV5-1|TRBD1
CASSLALGQGETQYF
TGCGCCAGCAGCTTGGCCCTAGGACAGGGAGAGACCCAGTACTTC
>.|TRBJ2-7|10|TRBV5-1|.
CASSLYPRYF
TGCGCCAGCAGCCTCTACCCTCGGTACTTC
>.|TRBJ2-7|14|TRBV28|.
CASSLWTTSYEQYF
TGTGCCAGCAGTTTATGGACCACGTCCTACGAGCAGTACTTC
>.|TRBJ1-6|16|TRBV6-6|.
CASRPPGERYNSPLHF
TGTGCCAGCAGACCCCCAGGGGAGCGCTATAATTCACCCCTCCACTTT
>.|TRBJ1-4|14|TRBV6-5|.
CASRSPATNEKLFF
TGTGCCAGCAGATCACCCGCAACTAATGAAAAACTGTTTTTT
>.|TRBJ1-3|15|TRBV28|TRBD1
CASRLDRVSGNTIYF
TGTGCCAGCAGATTGGACAGGGTCTCTGGAAACACCATATATTTT
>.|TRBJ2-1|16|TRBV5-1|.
CASSSNPSDSYNEQFF
TGCGCCAGCAGCTCGAACCCCAGCGACTCCTACAATGAGCAGTTCTTC
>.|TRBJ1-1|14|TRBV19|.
CASRPRHSSTEAFF
TGTGCCAGTAGACCTCGACACTCTAGCACTGAAGCTTTCTTT
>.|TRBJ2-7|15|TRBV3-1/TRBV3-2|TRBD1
CASSIHPGQGFGQYF
TGTGCCAGCAGCATCCATCCGGGACAGGGTTTTGGGCAGTACTTC
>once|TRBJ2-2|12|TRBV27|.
CASSPNTGELFF
TGTGCCAGCAGCCCGAACACCGGGGAGCTGTTTTTT
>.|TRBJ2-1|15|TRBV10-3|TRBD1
CAISADRGSYNEQFF
TGTGCCATCAGTGCCGACAGGGGGTCGTACAATGAGCAGTTCTTC